The clone carrying this TCR beta chain was seen repeatedly, ten times or more. Antigen unknown. The sample belongs to a study of naive and memory T cell subsets. Both TRBC1 and TRBC2 were covered by a beta constant-region primer of two equimolar oligonucleotides. Ligated cDNA was amplified by four rounds of PCR with nested alpha and beta constant-region primers and SP2. TCRdb re-called the UMI-ligation and nested PCR reads with MiXCR, one entry per CDR3 protein. The table shows over 65,000 distinct CDR3 sequences, with 9% to 9.5% occurring only once. Study-wide results and limits: Especially in CD8 cells, naive repertoires contained a few larger clonotypes, possibly CD45RA-re-expressing memory cells.

CDR3 length: 16 amino acids. V was clipped by 4 bases and J by 4 bases, with 15 bases between them. Germline CDR1 and CDR2: SGHDT and YYEEEE. This sequence joins TRBV5-6 and TRBJ1-6; possibly TRBD1 for D (5 bases). This TCR came from a human donor in good health. The sequencing input was naive CD8+ T cells from blood. The CDR3 nucleotides are TGTGCCAGCAGCCCGGGACGGGAACTTTATAATTCACCCCTCCACTTT. Protein sequence: CASSPGRELYNSPLHF.